This T cell receptor (beta chain) was documented in a study of multiple sclerosis patients with progressive multifocal leukoencephalopathy. TCRdb keeps only in-frame clones here, not all; method: immunoSEQ multiplex PCR. The repertoire holds 25,000 to 30,000 clones, with about 88% as singletons. Time point noted: before natalizumab initiation. Germline-derived CDR1 and CDR2 are SGHTS and YDEGEE. The V end lost 1 base, the J end lost 4 bases, and 8 bases lay between the germline ends. This CDR3 is built from 14 residues. This receptor was obtained from a human donor with multiple sclerosis. Sequencing was done on a sample of PBMCs. The chain combines TRBV5-8 with TRBJ2-2; D is possibly TRBD2 (5 bases). The CDR3 loop is CASSLYGLTGELFF. The CDR3, as DNA: TGTGCCAGCAGCTTGTATGGACTCACCGGGGAGCTGTTTTTT.